The 13 T cell receptor beta chains below come from one sample, sequenced in a study of identical twins. TCRdb itself ran the 5' RACE reads through MiXCR, one entry per CDR3 protein. The repertoire consists of 690,000 or so distinct CDR3 sequences, with 6.1% occurring once and the leading ten covering 1.5% to 2%. The sequencing sample was made of naive T cells sorted from blood. These receptors were taken from a young man in good health.

This clonotype was observed a handful of times. V is TRBV9 and J is TRBJ1-3; D is perhaps TRBD1 (6 bases). Germline V gene sequence: CDR1 SGDLS, CDR2 YYNGEE. The CDR3 spans 17 residues. V was trimmed by 0 bases and J by 4 bases, leaving 17 bases between them. The CDR3 is CASSVVSRGFAGNTIYF. In DNA, the CDR3 is TGTGCCAGCAGCGTAGTGTCCAGGGGTTTCGCCGGAAACACCATATATTTT.

The gene calls are TRBV20-1 and TRBJ1-2; 7 nucleotides agree with TRBD1. Germline assignment: CDR1 DFQATT and CDR2 SNEGSKA (reference sequence). The CDR3 spans 14 residues. The V and J ends lost 3 bases and 5 bases, in that order; junction bases with no gene match: 9. The chain's CDR3 is CSARGGQSTYGYTF. The CDR3 DNA follows: TGCAGTGCTAGGGGGGGACAGTCTACATATGGCTACACCTTC.

This clonotype turned up a few times. The chain is built from TRBV7-4 and TRBJ1-3, with D perhaps TRBD1 (5 bases). V was trimmed by 6 bases and J by 4 bases, leaving 16 bases between them. CDR1 SGHVT and CDR2 SQSDAQ come from the germline V gene. This CDR3 is 15 amino acids long. The DNA for the CDR3 is TGTGCCAGCAGGCTTAGGCCAGGGATCGGAAACACCATATATTTT. Its protein product is CASRLRPGIGNTIYF.

This clonotype was seen at least ten times. The CDR3 loop is CASSVAGQGFHEQYF. DNA for the CDR3: TGTGCCAGCAGCGTAGCGGGACAGGGGTTCCACGAGCAGTACTTC. This sequence joins TRBV9 and TRBJ2-7, with 10 bases aligning to TRBD1. Germline-derived CDR1 and CDR2 are SGDLS and YYNGEE. The CDR3 length is 15 residues. Losses at the gene ends were 0 bases for V and 5 bases for J; bases not matched to a gene: 5.

The V and J genes are TRBV29-1 and TRBJ1-2; 7 nucleotides match TRBD1. The CDR3 loop spans 13 amino acids. V lost 7 bases to trimming and J lost 4 bases; unmatched junction nucleotides: 9. CDR1 is SQVTM, CDR2 ANQGSEA, per germline. CDR3 nucleotides: TGCAGCGGGGGCTCGGGACAGTCCTATGGCTACACCTTC. It yields the protein CSGGSGQSYGYTF.

This clonotype was recorded many times. The rearrangement uses TRBV29-1 and TRBJ2-1; 7 bases match TRBD1. The CDR3 has 13 amino acids. The ends lost 8 bases at V and 2 bases at J; junction bases unmatched: 6. CDR1 SQVTM and CDR2 ANQGSEA come from the germline V gene. The CDR3 sequence is CSFRQGAYNEQFF. The CDR3 region has the DNA TGCAGCTTCAGACAGGGTGCCTACAATGAGCAGTTCTTC.

This clonotype appeared many times. V and J are TRBV21-1 and TRBJ1-5. TRBV21-1 is termed a pseudogene. This CDR3 has 12 residues. The CDR3 protein is CASSKRSQPQHF. As DNA, the CDR3 is TGTGCCAGCAGCAAAAGAAGCCAGCCCCAGCATTTT.

The rearrangement links TRBV30 to TRBJ2-3; D remains ambiguous. The germline gives CDR1 GTSNPN, CDR2 SVGIG (reference sequence). The ends were cut back, 0 bases at V and 3 bases at J, with 7 bases in the middle. The CDR3 extends over 13 amino acids. The CDR3 spells CAWSVGETDTQYF. Here the CDR3 DNA reads TGTGCCTGGAGTGTAGGAGAGACAGATACGCAGTATTTT.

This clonotype was picked up a small number of times. The CDR3 loop reads CATSTSGKETQYF. CDR3 DNA sequence: TGTGCCACCAGCACTAGCGGGAAAGAGACCCAGTACTTC. The chain uses TRBV15 and TRBJ2-5; 9 bases line up with TRBD2. There are 13 residues in the CDR3. Germline V gene data show CDR1 as LNHNV and CDR2 as YYDKDF (reference sequence). V shed 4 bases and J 3 bases; nucleotides not matched to a gene: 0.

This clonotype occurred many times. This chain uses TRBV6-5 with TRBJ2-2; 7 bases are shared with TRBD1. This CDR3 is 15 amino acids long. The V segment lost 1 base and the J segment 7 bases; nucleotides outside the gene matches: 6. Germline values: CDR1 MNHEY, CDR2 SVGAGI. CDR3: CASSYYEGANGELFF. The CDR3 DNA reads as TGTGCCAGCAGTTACTACGAGGGGGCAAACGGGGAGCTGTTTTTT.

This clonotype was recorded at least ten times. The chain has TRBV7-2 and TRBJ2-4, with D uncertain. Germline V lookup: CDR1 SGHTA, CDR2 FQGNSA. V was cut by 2 bases and J by 0 bases, with 11 bases left in between. CDR3 size: 16 residues. DNA for the CDR3: TGTGCCAGCAGCTTACTCCAGATTCTAGCCAAAAACATTCAGTACTTC. This encodes CASSLLQILAKNIQYF.

At least ten counts were recorded for this clonotype. The chain employs TRBV24-1 and TRBJ2-1; 9 bases match TRBD1. Unmatched junction bases numbered 3, after V lost 4 bases and J lost 3 bases. In germline, CDR1 is KGHDR, CDR2 SFDVKD. This CDR3 is 15 amino acids long. CDR3 nucleotides: TGTGCCACCAGTGACCCGGGACAGGGCTACAATGAGCAGTTCTTC. Amino acid sequence: CATSDPGQGYNEQFF.

The chain recombines TRBV11-2 with TRBJ2-3; no clear D. Trimming stripped 9 bases from V and 5 bases from J, with 15 bases between. Germline CDR1 is SGHAT and CDR2 is FQNNGV. CDR3 length equals 13 residues. The CDR3 reads CASGLGLVDTQYF. The CDR3 DNA is TGTGCCAGTGGTTTGGGCTTGGTAGATACGCAGTATTTT. The full variable domain, with the rest looked up from reference TRBV11-2 and TRBJ2-3, is EAGVAQSPRYKIIEKRQSVAFWCNPISGHATLYWYQQILGQGPKLLIQFQNNGVVDDSQLPKDRFSAERLKGVDSTLKIQPAKLEDSAVYLCASGLGLVDTQYFGPGTRLTVL.